A selection of T cell receptor beta chains follows, all from one sample in a study of OX40 agonist ivuxolimab in advanced cancers. TCRdb's copy holds only in-frame clones and misses some; the assay was immunoSEQ multiplex PCR. The table records roughly 19,000 clones, roughly 84% of them present only once. This sample comprised CD4+ or CD8+ T cells sorted from blood, obtained in a trial of the OX40 agonist ivuxolimab. The origin of the receptors is an adult with an advanced solid tumor such as melanoma, head and neck, liver or kidney cancer. The CDR3 runs from the conserved cysteine through the conserved F or W. The order of the fields is clone size, D gene, V gene, J gene, CDR3 protein, CDR3 DNA. D genes are given only for firm matches. Some rows mark clone size as missing; the rest say once, few, many or name a class of expanded clone.

>NA|TRBD1|TRBV5-1|TRBJ1-1
CASSLGGPEAFF
TGCGCCAGCAGCTTAGGGGGCCCTGAAGCTTTCTTT
>NA|TRBD1|TRBV6-6|TRBJ1-5
CASSQHGQGLEPQHF
TGTGCCAGCAGCCAACACGGACAGGGGTTGGAGCCCCAGCATTTT
>NA|TRBD1|TRBV19|TRBJ1-5
CASIGSGGDQPQHF
TGTGCCAGTATTGGTTCAGGGGGGGATCAGCCCCAGCATTTT
>large|NA|TRBV15|TRBJ1-4
CATSSDEGGPDEKLFF
TGTGCCACCAGCAGTGATGAAGGGGGGCCCGACGAAAAACTGTTTTTT
>NA|TRBD2|TRBV6-1|TRBJ2-7
CASSASGGAYEQYF
TGTGCCAGCAGTGCTAGCGGGGGGGCCTACGAGCAGTACTTC
>NA|NA|TRBV2|TRBJ2-5
CASSEYVAQGYTQETQYF
TGTGCCAGCAGTGAATATGTAGCACAGGGATACACCCAAGAGACCCAGTACTTC
>NA|NA|TRBV9|TRBJ2-3
CAGSELTGTADTQYF
TGTGCCGGCAGCGAGTTAACAGGGACCGCAGATACGCAGTATTTT
>NA|NA|TRBV2|TRBJ1-1
CASGGGPEAFF
TGTGCCAGCGGGGGGGGCCCTGAAGCTTTCTTT
>NA|NA|TRBV13|TRBJ2-1
CASSLGKGPYNEQFF
TGTGCCAGCAGCTTAGGTAAGGGCCCCTACAATGAGCAGTTCTTC
>NA|TRBD1|TRBV5-8|TRBJ2-7
CASSFFGRGTPYEQYF
TGTGCCAGCAGCTTTTTTGGCAGGGGGACCCCATACGAGCAGTACTTC
>NA|NA|TRBV6-1|TRBJ1-2
CASSTGTYGYTF
TGTGCCAGCAGTACAGGGACCTATGGCTACACCTTC
>NA|NA|TRBV19|TRBJ1-3
CASSIYGESGNTIYF
TGTGCCAGTAGTATATACGGCGAATCTGGAAACACCATATATTTT
>NA|NA|TRBV28|TRBJ1-3
CASRFDGFGNTIYF
TGTGCCAGCAGATTCGACGGCTTCGGAAACACCATATATTTT
>once|TRBD1|TRBV4-3|TRBJ1-4
CASSPGTGRNEKLFF
TGCGCCAGCAGCCCCGGGACAGGGAGGAATGAAAAACTGTTTTTT
>NA|NA|TRBV10-3|TRBJ2-3
CAISESGLETGSTDTQYF
TGTGCCATCAGTGAGTCCGGGCTGGAGACTGGAAGCACAGATACGCAGTATTTT
>NA|TRBD2|TRBV29-1|TRBJ2-1
CSYTGLADYNEQFF
TGCAGCTATACGGGCCTAGCGGACTACAATGAGCAGTTCTTC
>NA|NA|TRBV27|TRBJ1-5
CASSPLGGYQPQHF
TGTGCCAGCAGTCCCCTAGGCGGGTATCAGCCCCAGCATTTT
>NA|TRBD2|TRBV27|TRBJ2-7
CASSLSAGGIYEQYF
TGTGCCAGCAGTTTATCGGCCGGGGGGATCTACGAGCAGTACTTC
>NA|NA|TRBV7-9|TRBJ2-3
CASSSARGDDTQYF
TGTGCCAGCAGCTCAGCCCGGGGAGACGATACGCAGTATTTT
>NA|TRBD2|TRBV9|TRBJ2-1
CASSGGTSETHLGSYNEQFF
TGTGCCAGCAGCGGGGGGACTAGCGAGACGCACCTGGGCTCCTACAATGAGCAGTTCTTC
>NA|NA|TRBV9|TRBJ1-1
CASSVEEDLYTEAFF
TGTGCCAGCAGCGTAGAGGAGGATTTGTACACTGAAGCTTTCTTT
>NA|TRBD2|TRBV4-3|TRBJ2-3
CASSRGTSGDFSTDTQYF
TGCGCCAGCAGCCGAGGGACTAGCGGGGACTTTTCCACAGATACGCAGTATTTT
>NA|NA|TRBV28|TRBJ2-3
CASSLDPRRGYSSTDTQYF
TGTGCCAGCAGTTTGGACCCCCGCCGGGGGTACTCTAGCACAGATACGCAGTATTTT
>NA|TRBD2|TRBV6-5|TRBJ2-5
CASSWAGGETQYF
TGTGCCAGCAGTTGGGCGGGGGGGGAGACCCAGTACTTC
>once|NA|TRBV5-6|TRBJ2-3
CASSLIGRGPTDTQYF
TGTGCCAGCAGCTTGATTGGGCGGGGACCGACAGATACGCAGTATTTT
>NA|NA|TRBV6-5|TRBJ2-2
CASIGPGNTGELFF
TGTGCCAGCATAGGGCCAGGGAACACCGGGGAGCTGTTTTTT
>NA|NA|TRBV5-1|TRBJ2-7
CASSLEPSSYEQYF
TGCGCCAGCAGCTTGGAGCCTAGCTCCTACGAGCAGTACTTC
>NA|TRBD1|TRBV19|TRBJ2-7
CASSRDRGYYEQYF
TGTGCCAGTAGCCGGGACAGGGGATACTACGAGCAGTACTTC
>few|NA|TRBV7-9|TRBJ2-7
CASSPRYVEQYF
TGTGCCAGCAGCCCTAGATATGTCGAGCAGTACTTC
>NA|TRBD1|TRBV19|TRBJ2-1
CASRGTGGYNEQFF
TGTGCCAGTAGGGGAACAGGGGGCTACAATGAGCAGTTCTTC
>once|NA|TRBV10-1|TRBJ2-5
CASSAGHRLQETQYF
TGCGCCAGCAGCGCGGGACATAGGCTCCAAGAGACCCAGTACTTC
>once|TRBD1|TRBV6-5|TRBJ1-5
CASRRGQSSNQPQHF
TGTGCCAGCAGGAGGGGGCAGAGTAGCAATCAGCCCCAGCATTTT
>NA|NA|TRBV7-8|TRBJ2-7
CASSLADRVVSEQYF
TGTGCCAGCAGCTTAGCGGATAGGGTGGTGAGTGAGCAGTACTTC
>few|NA|TRBV30|TRBJ1-4
CACTTSEKLFF
TGTGCCTGTACCACCTCGGAAAAACTGTTTTTT
>NA|NA|TRBV4-3|TRBJ1-1
CASSPTRATEAFF
TGCGCCAGCAGCCCGACCAGGGCCACTGAAGCTTTCTTT
>NA|TRBD1|TRBV11-2|TRBJ1-2
CASSSVLTGGPNYGYTF
TGTGCCAGCAGCTCAGTCCTAACAGGGGGTCCTAACTATGGCTACACCTTC
>NA|NA|TRBV6-5|TRBJ2-7
CASRDGLHEYEQYF
TGTGCCAGCAGAGATGGGTTGCACGAATACGAGCAGTACTTC
>NA|TRBD1|TRBV7-9|TRBJ2-7
CASSPRDRVYEQYF
TGTGCCAGCAGCCCCCGGGACAGGGTCTACGAGCAGTACTTC
>NA|NA|TRBV5-1|TRBJ2-1
CASSLGGYNEQFF
TGCGCCAGCAGCTTAGGGGGCTACAATGAGCAGTTCTTC
>few|NA|TRBV4-3|TRBJ2-3
CASSQIVGDTQYF
TGCGCCAGCAGCCAGATCGTTGGGGATACGCAGTATTTT
>NA|NA|TRBV6-5|TRBJ1-2
CASRSPGSGYTF
TGTGCCTCCAGATCCCCCGGGAGTGGCTACACCTTC
>NA|NA|TRBV28|TRBJ2-3
CASSLLPLRVDTQYF
TGTGCCAGCAGTTTATTACCCCTAAGGGTAGATACGCAGTATTTT
>NA|NA|TRBV4-1|TRBJ1-1
CASSQDGGGGDTEAFF
TGCGCCAGCAGCCAAGATGGGGGTGGAGGCGACACTGAAGCTTTCTTT
>few|NA|TRBV7-2|TRBJ1-2
CASSLISVDYGYTF
TGTGCCAGCAGCTTGATATCAGTCGACTATGGCTACACCTTC
>once|TRBD1|TRBV10-3|TRBJ2-3
CAISDDRDPHTQYF
TGTGCCATCAGTGATGACAGGGACCCTCATACGCAGTATTTT
>NA|NA|TRBV29-1|TRBJ2-5
CSVDNPEGPRGTQYF
TGCAGCGTTGATAACCCGGAGGGGCCTCGGGGGACCCAGTACTTC
>NA|NA|TRBV11-2|TRBJ1-2
CASTPGVPSNYGYTF
TGTGCCAGCACCCCGGGGGTGCCGTCTAACTATGGCTACACCTTC
>few|TRBD1|TRBV5-1|TRBJ1-6
CASSLVQGSNSPLHF
TGCGCCAGCAGCTTGGTACAGGGGTCCAATTCACCCCTCCACTTT
>NA|TRBD1|TRBV25-1|TRBJ2-7
CATGQGGNGEQYF
TGTGCCACGGGACAGGGAGGGAATGGCGAGCAGTACTTC
>NA|NA|TRBV13|TRBJ2-7
CASSSPGSYEQYF
TGTGCCAGCAGCTCCCCCGGCTCCTACGAGCAGTACTTC
>NA|NA|TRBV10-3|TRBJ1-6
CAISESTGGVNSPLHF
TGTGCCATCAGTGAGTCGACGGGAGGGGTAAATTCACCCCTCCACTTT
>NA|NA|TRBV6-1|TRBJ1-4
CASSEASGQGGEKLFF
TGTGCCAGCAGTGAAGCGTCCGGACAAGGAGGAGAAAAACTGTTTTTT
>NA|NA|TRBV27|TRBJ2-7
CASSLGVPHEQYF
TGTGCCAGCAGTTTGGGGGTCCCCCACGAGCAGTACTTC